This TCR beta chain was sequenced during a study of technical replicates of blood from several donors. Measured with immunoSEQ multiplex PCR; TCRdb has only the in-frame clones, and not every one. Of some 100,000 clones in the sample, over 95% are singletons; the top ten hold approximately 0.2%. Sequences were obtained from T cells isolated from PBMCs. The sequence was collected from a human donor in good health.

CDR3 DNA sequence: TGTGCCAGCAGCTTAGGTTGGACTAGCGGGAGTAGCTACGAGCAGTACTTC. Its translation: CASSLGWTSGSSYEQYF. V gene TRBV7-2 combines with J gene TRBJ2-7; 13 positions agree with TRBD2. The ends lost 1 base at V and 3 bases at J; junction bases unmatched: 6. Germline values: CDR1 SGHTA, CDR2 FQGNSA. The CDR3 spans 17 residues.